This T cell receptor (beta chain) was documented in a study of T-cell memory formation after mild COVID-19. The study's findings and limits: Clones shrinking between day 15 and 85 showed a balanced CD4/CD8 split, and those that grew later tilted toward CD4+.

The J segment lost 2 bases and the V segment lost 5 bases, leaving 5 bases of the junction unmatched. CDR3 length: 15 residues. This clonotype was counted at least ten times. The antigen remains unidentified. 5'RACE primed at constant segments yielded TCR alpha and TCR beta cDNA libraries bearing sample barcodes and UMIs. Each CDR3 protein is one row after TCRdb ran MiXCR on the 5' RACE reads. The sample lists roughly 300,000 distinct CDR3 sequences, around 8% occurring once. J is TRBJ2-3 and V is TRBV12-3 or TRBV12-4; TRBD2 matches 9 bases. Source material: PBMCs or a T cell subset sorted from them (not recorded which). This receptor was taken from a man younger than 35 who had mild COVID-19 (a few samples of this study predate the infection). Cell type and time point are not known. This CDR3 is CASSISGGYTDTQYF. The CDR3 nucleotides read TGTGCCAGCAGTATCAGCGGGGGGTACACAGATACGCAGTATTTT.